A single sample is the source of the 29 T cell receptor beta chains below, sequenced in a study of blood T cell repertoires in COVID-19. Repertoires were generated with immunoSEQ multiplex PCR, while TCRdb's copy carries only in-frame clones and drops some. The data show about 170,000 clones, about 85% seen once. Sequenced: peripheral blood. These receptors were obtained from a man in his 60s who had recovered from COVID-19.

This sequence joins TRBV2 and TRBJ2-3; D might be TRBD2 (6 bases). The CDR3 has 15 residues. Germline V gene data show CDR1 as SNHLY and CDR2 as FYNNEI. V lost 3 bases and J 2 bases, leaving 12 bases between the germline ends. The CDR3 reads CASSDERALTDTQYF. CDR3 coding DNA: TGTGCCAGCAGTGATGAGCGGGCACTCACAGATACGCAGTATTTT.

V gene TRBV27 combines with J gene TRBJ2-1; a possible D gene is TRBD1 (6 bases). Germline V gene lookup returns CDR1 MNHEY and CDR2 SMNVEV (reference sequence). The CDR3 runs 12 residues. CDR3 residues: CATQRGYNEQFF. CDR3 nucleotides: TGTGCTACTCAAAGGGGGTACAATGAGCAGTTCTTC.

This CDR3 is CASKPPGFSYGYTF. Here the CDR3 DNA reads TGTGCCAGCAAACCGCCAGGGTTTTCCTATGGCTACACCTTC. The chain employs TRBV28 and TRBJ1-2; a possible D gene is TRBD1 (5 bases). V was pared by 7 bases and J by 4 bases, with 16 bases between. Germline-derived CDR1 and CDR2 are MDHEN and SYDVKM. This CDR3 spans 14 amino acids.

This chain joins TRBV7-6 and TRBJ1-1; D remains unclear. Trimming shortened V by 5 bases and J by 4 bases, and 14 bases separated the two germline ends. CDR1 and CDR2 from the germline V gene are SGHVS and FNYEAQ. This CDR3 is 14 amino acids long. The CDR3 DNA reads TGTGCCAGCAGCCAAAGCCGGGAAAGCACTGAAGCTTTCTTT. It translates to CASSQSRESTEAFF.

The rearrangement uses TRBV7-2 and TRBJ1-2; D not resolved. Germline V lookup: CDR1 SGHTA, CDR2 FQGNSA. The CDR3 contains 12 residues. Trimming took off 4 bases at V and 2 bases at J, with 5 bases between the two ends. The CDR3 sequence is CASSSENYGYTF. CDR3 DNA sequence: TGTGCCAGCAGCTCAGAAAACTATGGCTACACCTTC.

The rearrangement joins TRBV30 to TRBJ1-1; no reliable D call. Per the germline V gene, CDR1 is GTSNPN and CDR2 is SVGIG (reference sequence). CDR3 length: 14 amino acids. Trimming removed 4 bases from V and 4 bases from J, with 16 bases in between. The CDR3 protein is CAWILDRRGTEAFF. CDR3 DNA: TGTGCCTGGATTCTTGATCGCCGGGGCACTGAAGCTTTCTTT.

The rearrangement links TRBV6-5 to TRBJ2-4; D not certain. The CDR3 length is 16 residues. CDR1 MNHEY and CDR2 SVGAGI come from the germline V gene. V lost 0 bases and J 6 bases, leaving 15 bases between the germline ends. CDR3 in amino acids: CASSYSIVWSLNIQYF. The CDR3 DNA follows: TGTGCCAGCAGTTACTCGATAGTCTGGTCCTTAAACATTCAGTACTTC.

The chain recombines TRBV2 with TRBJ2-5, with 11 bases fitting TRBD2. The junction had 3 bases not matched to a gene; V was cut back by 4 bases and J by 5 bases. Germline values: CDR1 SNHLY, CDR2 FYNNEI. This CDR3 is 14 amino acids long. Here the CDR3 reads CASSATSGVETQYF. Written as DNA, the CDR3 is TGTGCCAGCAGTGCGACTAGCGGGGTGGAGACCCAGTACTTC.

This clone was detected only once. V usage is TRBV3-1 (or the pseudogene TRBV3-2) and J usage is TRBJ2-2; 7 bases are a match to TRBD2. Trimming at V came to 3 bases and at J to 2 bases, leaving 9 bases not matched to a gene. The CDR3 has 17 amino acids. Germline V gene data show CDR1 as LGHDT and CDR2 as YNNKEL (reference sequence). The CDR3 here is CASSQRAGTINTGELFF. CDR3 bases: TGTGCCAGCAGCCAGCGAGCCGGGACTATAAACACCGGGGAGCTGTTTTTT.

This chain links TRBV3-1 (or the pseudogene TRBV3-2) with TRBJ1-1, with D possibly matching TRBD1 (5 bases). Germline CDR1 reads LGHDT; CDR2 reads YNNKEL (reference sequence). CDR3 size: 21 residues. The V end lost 0 bases, the J end lost 1 base, and 27 bases lay between the germline ends. The CDR3 region is CASSQDSGTGLVGRKNTEAFF. The CDR3 region has the DNA TGTGCCAGCAGCCAAGATTCAGGGACTGGGCTCGTGGGAAGGAAGAACACTGAAGCTTTCTTT.

The V call is TRBV11-2, the J call TRBJ2-3, with 11 positions matching TRBD1. V lost 3 bases to trimming and J lost 3 bases; unmatched junction nucleotides: 5. Per the germline V gene, CDR1 is SGHAT and CDR2 is FQNNGV. The CDR3 length is 16 residues. The CDR3 loop reads CASSLRTGGLTDTQYF. CDR3 coding DNA: TGTGCCAGCAGCTTGCGGACAGGGGGCCTAACAGATACGCAGTATTTT.

V gene TRBV10-3 combines with J gene TRBJ1-3; D not resolved. The CDR3 is 12 amino acids. V was trimmed by 10 bases and J by 0 bases, leaving 7 bases between them. Germline values: CDR1 ENHRY, CDR2 SYGVKD. CDR3 region: CATQNSGNTIYF. The CDR3 DNA follows: TGTGCCACACAGAACTCTGGAAACACCATATATTTT.

This clone showed up just once. The chain has TRBV9 and TRBJ1-1, with 10 bases fitting TRBD1. Germline V lookup: CDR1 SGDLS, CDR2 YYNGEE. This CDR3 has 14 amino acids. The trim removed 6 bases at V and 5 bases at J, leaving 7 bases unmatched. The CDR3 DNA reads as TGTGCCAGCAACCTCCGGGGACAGGGGACTGAAGCTTTCTTT. Translation gives CASNLRGQGTEAFF.

J is TRBJ2-2 and V is TRBV30; no firm D call. Trimming removed 4 bases at V and 0 bases at J, with 12 bases between. Germline assignment: CDR1 GTSNPN and CDR2 SVGIG (reference sequence). The CDR3 covers 15 residues. CDR3 protein: CAWTFADTNTGELFF. DNA of the CDR3: TGTGCCTGGACCTTCGCAGACACGAACACCGGGGAGCTGTTTTTT. Full variable domain (rest looked up from reference TRBV30 and TRBJ2-2): SQTIHQWPATLVQPVGSPLSLECTVEGTSNPNLYWYRQAAGRGLQLLFYSVGIGQISSEVPQNLSASRPQDRQFILSSKKLLLSDSGFYLCAWTFADTNTGELFFGEGSRLTVL.

The chain uses TRBV18 and TRBJ1-1; a possible D gene is TRBD1 (6 bases). The CDR3 is 15 residues long. Germline CDR1 reads KGHSH; CDR2 reads LQKENI. The V and J ends lost 0 bases and 5 bases respectively, with 13 bases between them. CDR3 residues: CASSPPSGGLTEAFF. CDR3 bases: TGTGCCAGCTCACCACCATCGGGGGGGCTAACTGAAGCTTTCTTT.

The chain uses TRBV19 and TRBJ1-6, with 7 bases aligning to TRBD1. This CDR3 contains 14 residues. Germline CDR1 and CDR2: LNHDA and SQIVND (reference sequence). Trimming at V came to 7 bases and at J to 5 bases, leaving 5 bases not matched to a gene. The CDR3 region is CASIKDRNNSPLHF. In nucleotides, the CDR3 is TGTGCCAGTATCAAGGACAGGAATAATTCACCCCTCCACTTT.

The rearrangement links TRBV5-1 to TRBJ2-1; 11 bases match TRBD2. The trim removed 0 bases at V and 4 bases at J, leaving 3 bases unmatched. CDR1 is SGHRS and CDR2 is YFSETQ in the germline V gene. CDR3 length: 16 amino acids. The CDR3 nucleotides read TGCGCCAGCAGCTTGGGGGGGACTAGCGGATACAATGAGCAGTTCTTC. Amino acid sequence: CASSLGGTSGYNEQFF.

V is TRBV3-1 (or the pseudogene TRBV3-2) and J is TRBJ1-3; tentatively, D is TRBD1 (6 bases). Looked up from germline, CDR1 is LGHDT and CDR2 is YNNKEL (reference sequence). This CDR3 has 16 residues. Trimming left V 4 bases short and J 4 bases short, with 17 bases between. The CDR3 reads CASSPHGKGGGNTIYF. The CDR3 DNA follows: TGTGCCAGCAGCCCCCACGGAAAGGGGGGGGGAAACACCATATATTTT.

V usage is TRBV14 and J usage is TRBJ1-4, with 9 bases lining up with TRBD1. CDR1 and CDR2 (germline): SGHDN, FVKESK. The V segment lost 5 bases and the J segment 2 bases; nucleotides outside the gene matches: 3. The CDR3 extends over 15 amino acids. The CDR3 DNA sequence: TGTGCCAGCAGCGAAACAGGGGGCACTAATGAAAAACTGTTTTTT. It translates to CASSETGGTNEKLFF.

J is TRBJ2-3 and V is TRBV27; D call uncertain. Germline V gene data show CDR1 as MNHEY and CDR2 as SMNVEV (reference sequence). This CDR3 comprises 13 residues. Trimming removed 4 bases from V and 4 bases from J, with 9 bases in between. The CDR3 bases are TGTGCCAGCAGTTCCAGACTCGCAGATACGCAGTATTTT. It is translated as CASSSRLADTQYF.

V is TRBV19 and J is TRBJ1-5, with 10 bases matching TRBD1. The CDR3 runs 15 residues. V was pared by 7 bases and J by 5 bases, with 8 bases of the junction left unmatched. In germline, CDR1 is LNHDA, CDR2 SQIVND (reference sequence). The CDR3 region has the DNA TGTGCCAGTACCTTCGGACAGGGGGGCCATCAGCCCCAGCATTTT. This encodes CASTFGQGGHQPQHF.

The chain combines TRBV12-3 or TRBV12-4 with TRBJ2-7; a weak D match, TRBD1 (6 bases). Between the trimmed V and J ends, which lost 6 bases and 3 bases, there was a span of 6 bases. The CDR3 is 11 amino acids. The CDR3 protein is CASRQGYEQYF. CDR3 DNA sequence: TGTGCCAGCAGACAGGGCTACGAGCAGTACTTC.

This chain links TRBV29-1 with TRBJ1-1; D unresolved. The germline V and J ends were trimmed by 3 bases and 5 bases, with 10 bases remaining between them. This CDR3 comprises 12 residues. Per germline, CDR1 SQVTM and CDR2 ANQGSEA. The CDR3 here is CSVDPGGTEAFF. The CDR3 DNA reads TGCAGCGTTGATCCGGGAGGGACTGAAGCTTTCTTT.

The chain is built from TRBV2 and TRBJ1-2; 11 positions agree with TRBD1. The ends lost 6 bases at V and 3 bases at J; junction bases unmatched: 9. Germline V CDR1 and CDR2: SNHLY, FYNNEI. This CDR3 spans 16 amino acids. CDR3 DNA: TGTGCCAGCAGCCTTACTAGGACAGGGGGCGACTATGGCTACACCTTC. It specifies CASSLTRTGGDYGYTF.

This clone was seen a handful of times. The chain couples TRBV27 to TRBJ2-7, with 7 bases matching TRBD2. After removal of 5 bases from V and 3 bases from J, the junction contained 1 base not matched to a gene. The CDR3 runs 12 residues. Germline CDR1 and CDR2: MNHEY and SMNVEV (reference sequence). CDR3 amino acids: CASSPGGYEQYF. For the CDR3, the DNA is TGTGCCAGCAGTCCGGGGGGCTACGAGCAGTACTTC.

The chain couples TRBV5-4 to TRBJ2-7, with 7 bases lining up with TRBD2. J was trimmed by 4 bases and V by 0 bases; bases with no gene match: 10. This CDR3 is 16 amino acids long. The germline CDR1 and CDR2 sequences are SGHNT and YYREEE (reference sequence). The CDR3 loop reads CASSLAGRPVKYEQYF. Written as DNA, the CDR3 is TGTGCCAGCAGCTTGGCCGGGAGGCCCGTAAAATACGAGCAGTACTTC.

This rearrangement joins TRBV9 to TRBJ2-3; 11 bases fit TRBD2. Germline-derived CDR1 and CDR2 are SGDLS and YYNGEE. The CDR3 runs to 15 residues. With V trimmed by 0 bases and J by 6 bases, 3 bases remained unmatched. The CDR3 DNA reads TGTGCCAGCAGCGTAGGACTAGCGGGACGGGATACGCAGTATTTT. Translation gives CASSVGLAGRDTQYF.

The chain has TRBV7-9 and TRBJ2-1; D might be TRBD2 (5 bases). The CDR3 extends over 15 amino acids. V gave up 3 bases and J gave up 4 bases, with 13 bases separating them. Germline-derived CDR1 and CDR2 are SEHNR and FQNEAQ (reference sequence). CDR3 nucleotide sequence: TGTGCCAGCAGCTTCCCGTGGGGAGATTACAATGAGCAGTTCTTC. As protein: CASSFPWGDYNEQFF.

CDR3 DNA sequence: TGTGCCAGCAGTGATGGGCGGGGGGGACAAGAGACCCAGTACTTC. This encodes CASSDGRGGQETQYF. The chain employs TRBV2 and TRBJ2-5; 9 bases fit TRBD2. From germline, CDR1 is SNHLY and CDR2 FYNNEI. There are 15 residues in the CDR3. V shed 3 bases and J 2 bases; nucleotides not matched to a gene: 4.